What follows are 15 T cell receptor beta chains derived from one specimen sequenced in a study of T cell responses to AZD1222 COVID-19 vaccine. Assay used: immunoSEQ multiplex PCR; TCRdb lists only in-frame clones, some missing. The sample contains 90,000 to 130,000 clones, roughly 86% of which appear only once. The starting material was peripheral blood, obtained on day 0 of AZD1222 vaccination. The receptors shown here come from an adult in good health.

V is TRBV24-1 and J is TRBJ1-5; 9 nucleotides align to TRBD1. V shed 2 bases, J shed 6 bases, and the junction held 1 base outside the gene matches. This CDR3 contains 14 residues. The germline gives CDR1 KGHDR, CDR2 SFDVKD. The DNA for the CDR3 is TGTGCCACCAGTGATTCACAGGGGGCTCAGCCCCAGCATTTT. This gives the protein CATSDSQGAQPQHF.

The chain combines TRBV4-2 with TRBJ1-5; unclear D gene. The CDR3 has 15 residues. Germline V gene lookup returns CDR1 LGHNA and CDR2 YNFKEQ. V lost 6 bases and J lost 1, with 13 bases in between. The CDR3 coding sequence is TGTGCCAGCAGGCCCCTGTTAAGGAGCAATCAGCCCCAGCATTTT. It yields the protein CASRPLLRSNQPQHF.

The rearrangement links TRBV5-6 to TRBJ2-7; possible D gene TRBD2, 6 bases. This CDR3 comprises 16 residues. Per germline, CDR1 SGHDT and CDR2 YYEEEE. V was cut by 1 base and J by 7 bases, with 21 bases left in between. The CDR3 region has the DNA TGTGCCAGCAGCTTGTTAGCGGACACCACTCTTGGTGAGCAGTACTTC. This translates into CASSLLADTTLGEQYF. Drawing the rest from reference TRBV5-6 and TRBJ2-7, the complete variable domain is DAGVTQSPTHLIKTRGQQVTLRCSPKSGHDTVSWYQQALGQGPQFIFQYYEEEERQRGNFPDRFSGHQFPNYSSELNVNALLLGDSALYLCASSLLADTTLGEQYFGPGTRLTVT.

The chain is built from TRBV6-5 and TRBJ1-5; a possible D gene is TRBD1 (5 bases). V dropped 7 bases and J dropped 7 bases, with 20 bases sitting between them. This CDR3 contains 15 residues. Looked up from germline, CDR1 is MNHEY and CDR2 is SVGAGI. The CDR3 DNA is TGTGCCAGCAAACCTCAGGCCCCGGGGGGACAGCCCCAGCATTTT. Its translation is CASKPQAPGGQPQHF.

V gene TRBV4-1 combines with J gene TRBJ2-1; D uncertain. Trimming pared 1 base from V and 12 bases from J, leaving 13 bases between. Germline V lookup: CDR1 MGHRA, CDR2 YSYEKL. The CDR3 spans 13 residues. This chain's CDR3 is CASSQGLEHRQFF. For the CDR3, the DNA is TGCGCCAGCAGCCAAGGGTTGGAACATCGGCAGTTCTTC.

This clone has a handful of counts. CDR3 amino acids: CASSAQVAGWGYTF. The CDR3 DNA follows: TGCGCCAGCAGCGCCCAAGTTGCCGGATGGGGGTACACCTTC. The chain has TRBV10-1 and TRBJ1-2; TRBD1 is a possible D gene (5 bases). V gave up 6 bases and J gave up 11 bases, with 22 bases separating them. The CDR3 totals 14 residues. The germline gives CDR1 WNHNN, CDR2 SYGVQD (reference sequence).

This rearrangement joins TRBV18 to TRBJ2-3, with D possibly TRBD2 on 6 matching bases. CDR3 length equals 14 residues. V was trimmed by 5 bases and J by 3 bases, leaving 12 bases between them. Germline lookup yields CDR1 KGHSH and CDR2 LQKENI. In nucleotides, the CDR3 is TGTGCCAGCTCATCGCGGGAATTTACAGATACGCAGTATTTT. Its protein product is CASSSREFTDTQYF.

The gene calls are TRBV5-6 and TRBJ1-4; D gene unclear. Trimming removed 4 bases at V and 4 bases at J, with 14 bases between. This CDR3 contains 15 residues. Germline loops: CDR1 SGHDT, CDR2 YYEEEE. In nucleotides, the CDR3 is TGTGCCAGCAGCCCCCGAGGGAGATTTAATGAAAAACTGTTTTTT. Protein sequence: CASSPRGRFNEKLFF. The full variable domain, rest sourced from reference TRBV5-6 and TRBJ1-4, is DAGVTQSPTHLIKTRGQQVTLRCSPKSGHDTVSWYQQALGQGPQFIFQYYEEEERQRGNFPDRFSGHQFPNYSSELNVNALLLGDSALYLCASSPRGRFNEKLFFGSGTQLSVL.

The chain links TRBV7-2 to TRBJ1-1; 10 nucleotides align to TRBD1. This CDR3 contains 13 residues. Germline-derived CDR1 and CDR2 are SGHTA and FQGNSA. V shed 3 bases and J 7 bases; nucleotides not matched to a gene: 2. CDR3 protein: CASSLTGGGEAFF. CDR3 DNA sequence: TGTGCCAGCAGCTTGACAGGGGGCGGTGAAGCTTTCTTT.

This clone has only one observation. The chain combines TRBV5-4 with TRBJ1-3, with D perhaps matching TRBD1 (6 bases). Trimming shortened V by 4 bases and J by 0 bases, and 8 bases separated the two germline ends. Germline V CDR1 and CDR2: SGHNT, YYREEE (reference sequence). The CDR3 has 14 amino acids. The CDR3 DNA reads as TGTGCCAGCAGCCTAGGGGGCTCTGGAAACACCATATATTTT. Its protein is CASSLGGSGNTIYF.

The chain recombines TRBV7-9 with TRBJ2-7; 11 nucleotides agree with TRBD1. The CDR3 has 15 residues. With V trimmed by 5 bases and J by 0 bases, 3 bases remained unmatched. CDR1 is SEHNR and CDR2 is FQNEAQ in the germline V gene (reference sequence). The CDR3 nucleotides read TGTGCCAGCAGCCTGGGACAGGGGGTCTCCTACGAGCAGTACTTC. It codes for CASSLGQGVSYEQYF.

The chain has TRBV20-1 and TRBJ1-2; D remains ambiguous. CDR1 is DFQATT, CDR2 SNEGSKA, per germline (reference sequence). Trimming removed 3 bases from V and 4 bases from J, with 12 bases in between. The CDR3 extends over 13 amino acids. CDR3 nucleotide sequence: TGCAGTGCTAGTATCCAGCCTCCCTATGGCTACACCTTC. Amino acid sequence: CSASIQPPYGYTF.

The rearrangement uses TRBV6-2 or TRBV6-3 and TRBJ1-5, with TRBD1 as a possible D gene (5 bases). The CDR3 covers 17 residues. Deletions cut 2 bases from V and 1 base from J, with 15 bases between. Germline V gives CDR1 MNHEY, CDR2 SVGEGT. For the CDR3, the DNA is TGTGCCAGCAGTTACCCCTCGGGGGGTGGGAGCAATCAGCCCCAGCATTTT. Amino acids: CASSYPSGGGSNQPQHF.

The J gene is TRBJ2-7, the V gene TRBV18; TRBD1 or TRBD2 may be the D gene (5 bases each). The CDR3 sequence is 16 residues long. Germline V gene lookup returns CDR1 KGHSH and CDR2 LQKENI. V gave up 3 bases and J gave up 0 bases, with 15 bases separating them. The CDR3 loop is CASSPPSAGSSYEQYF. The CDR3 nucleotides are TGTGCCAGCTCACCCCCTTCGGCAGGGAGCTCCTACGAGCAGTACTTC.

This chain joins TRBV30 and TRBJ2-5; 8 nucleotides agree with TRBD2. V lost 5 bases and J lost 5; bases outside the gene matches: 7. Per the germline V gene, CDR1 is GTSNPN and CDR2 is SVGIG (reference sequence). The CDR3 is made up of 13 amino acids. CDR3 protein: CAWGTSGGETQYF. CDR3 nucleotide sequence: TGTGCCTGGGGTACTAGCGGCGGCGAGACCCAGTACTTC.